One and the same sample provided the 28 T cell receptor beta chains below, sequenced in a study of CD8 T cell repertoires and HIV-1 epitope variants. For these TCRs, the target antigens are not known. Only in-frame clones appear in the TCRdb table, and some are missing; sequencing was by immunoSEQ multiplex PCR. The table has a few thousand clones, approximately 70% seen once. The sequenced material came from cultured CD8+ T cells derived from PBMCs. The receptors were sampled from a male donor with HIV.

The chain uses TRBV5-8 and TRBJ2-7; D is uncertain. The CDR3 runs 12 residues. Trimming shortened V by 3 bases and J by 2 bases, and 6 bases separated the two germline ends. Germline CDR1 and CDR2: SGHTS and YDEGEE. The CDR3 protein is CASSSRTYEQYF. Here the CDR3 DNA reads TGTGCCAGCAGCTCTAGAACCTACGAGCAGTACTTC.

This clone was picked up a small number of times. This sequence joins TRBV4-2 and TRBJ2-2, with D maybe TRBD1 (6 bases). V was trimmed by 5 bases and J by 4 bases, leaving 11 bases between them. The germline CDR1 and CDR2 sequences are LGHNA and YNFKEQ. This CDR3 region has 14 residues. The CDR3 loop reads CASSSDSITGELFF. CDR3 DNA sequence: TGTGCCAGCAGCTCGGACAGTATCACCGGGGAGCTGTTTTTT.

For the CDR3, the DNA is TGCGCCAGCAGCCGGGGTACAGGGGTGAACACTGAAGCTTTCTTT. Translation: CASSRGTGVNTEAFF. The chain joins TRBV4-1 to TRBJ1-1; 7 nucleotides align to TRBD1. The CDR3 has 15 residues. With V trimmed by 4 bases and J by 0 bases, 5 bases remained unmatched. In germline, CDR1 is MGHRA, CDR2 YSYEKL.

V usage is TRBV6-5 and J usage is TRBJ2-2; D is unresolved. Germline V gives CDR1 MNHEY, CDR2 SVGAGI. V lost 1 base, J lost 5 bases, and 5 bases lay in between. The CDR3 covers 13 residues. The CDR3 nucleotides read TGTGCCAGCAGTTACTACAGTACCGGGGAGCTGTTTTTT. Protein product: CASSYYSTGELFF.

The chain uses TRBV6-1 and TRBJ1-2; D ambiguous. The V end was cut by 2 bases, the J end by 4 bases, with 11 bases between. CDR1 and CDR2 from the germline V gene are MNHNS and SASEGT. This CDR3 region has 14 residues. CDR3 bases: TGTGCCAGCAGTGAAACTACTCCTATCTATGGCTACACCTTC. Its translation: CASSETTPIYGYTF.

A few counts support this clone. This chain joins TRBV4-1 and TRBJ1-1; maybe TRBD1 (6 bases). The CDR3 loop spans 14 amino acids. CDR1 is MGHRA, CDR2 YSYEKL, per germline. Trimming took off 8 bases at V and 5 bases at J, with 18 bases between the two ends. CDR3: CASPRGGAGTEAFF. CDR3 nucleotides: TGCGCCAGCCCTCGTGGGGGGGCGGGGACTGAAGCTTTCTTT.

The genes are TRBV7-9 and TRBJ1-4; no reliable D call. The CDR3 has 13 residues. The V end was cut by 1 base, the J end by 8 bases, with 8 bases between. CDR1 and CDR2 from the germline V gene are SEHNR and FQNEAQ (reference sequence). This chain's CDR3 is CASSLVDKEKLFF. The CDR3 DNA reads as TGTGCCAGCAGCTTAGTCGATAAGGAAAAACTGTTTTTT.

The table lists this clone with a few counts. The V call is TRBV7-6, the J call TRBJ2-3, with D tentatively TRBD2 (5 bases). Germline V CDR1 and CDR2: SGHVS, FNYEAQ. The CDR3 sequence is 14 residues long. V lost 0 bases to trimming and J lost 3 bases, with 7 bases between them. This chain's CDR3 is CASSLAEATDTQYF. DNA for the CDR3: TGTGCCAGCAGCTTAGCGGAGGCTACAGATACGCAGTATTTT.

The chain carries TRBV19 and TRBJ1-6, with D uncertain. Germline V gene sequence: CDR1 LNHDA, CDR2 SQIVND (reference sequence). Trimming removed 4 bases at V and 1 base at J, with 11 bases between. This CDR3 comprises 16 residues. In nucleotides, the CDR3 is TGTGCCAGTAGTAAGGTCCGGGCGTCCTATAATTCACCCCTCCACTTT. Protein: CASSKVRASYNSPLHF.

The chain's CDR3 is CASSEMTGETYEQYF. In DNA, the CDR3 is TGTGCCAGCAGTGAAATGACAGGGGAAACCTACGAGCAGTACTTC. The chain links TRBV6-1 to TRBJ2-7; the match to TRBD1 covers 8 bases. CDR1 MNHNS and CDR2 SASEGT come from the germline V gene. This CDR3 region has 15 residues. J was trimmed by 2 bases and V by 2 bases; bases with no gene match: 5.

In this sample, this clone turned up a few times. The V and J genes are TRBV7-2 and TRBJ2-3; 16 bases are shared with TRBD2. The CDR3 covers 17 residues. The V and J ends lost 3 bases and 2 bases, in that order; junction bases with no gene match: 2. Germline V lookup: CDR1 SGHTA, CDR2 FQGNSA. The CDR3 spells CASSLGLAGGPTDTQYF. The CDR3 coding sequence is TGTGCCAGCAGCTTGGGACTAGCGGGAGGGCCCACAGATACGCAGTATTTT.

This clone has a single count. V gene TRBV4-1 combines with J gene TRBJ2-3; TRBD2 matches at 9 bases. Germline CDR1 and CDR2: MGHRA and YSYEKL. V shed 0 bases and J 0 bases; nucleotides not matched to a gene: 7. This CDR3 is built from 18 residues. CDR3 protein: CASSQDPPSGTSTDTQYF. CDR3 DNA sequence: TGCGCCAGCAGCCAAGACCCCCCTAGCGGGACTAGCACAGATACGCAGTATTTT.

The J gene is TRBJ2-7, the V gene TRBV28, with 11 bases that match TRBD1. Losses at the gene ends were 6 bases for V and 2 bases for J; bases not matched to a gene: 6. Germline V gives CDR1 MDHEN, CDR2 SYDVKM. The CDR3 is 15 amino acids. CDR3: CASRGTGGRTYEQYF. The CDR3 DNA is TGTGCCAGCAGGGGGACAGGGGGAAGAACCTACGAGCAGTACTTC.

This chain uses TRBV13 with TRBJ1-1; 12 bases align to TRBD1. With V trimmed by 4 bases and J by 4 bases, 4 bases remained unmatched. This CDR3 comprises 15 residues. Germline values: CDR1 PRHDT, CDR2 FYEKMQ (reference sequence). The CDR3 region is CASSSGQGAGTEAFF. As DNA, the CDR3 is TGTGCCAGCAGCTCGGGACAGGGGGCGGGCACTGAAGCTTTCTTT.

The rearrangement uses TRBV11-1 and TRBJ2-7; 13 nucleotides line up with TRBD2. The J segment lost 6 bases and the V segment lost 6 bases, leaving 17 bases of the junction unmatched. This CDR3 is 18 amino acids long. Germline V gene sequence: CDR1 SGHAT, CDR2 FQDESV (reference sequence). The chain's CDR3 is CASSLTSTSGGPSGEQYF. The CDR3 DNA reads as TGTGCCAGCAGTCTCACATCGACTAGCGGGGGGCCTTCTGGCGAGCAGTACTTC.

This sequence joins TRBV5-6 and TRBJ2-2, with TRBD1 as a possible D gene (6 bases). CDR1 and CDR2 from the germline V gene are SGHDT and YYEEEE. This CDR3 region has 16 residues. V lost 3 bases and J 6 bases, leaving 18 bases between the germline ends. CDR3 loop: CASSSGQGIFPGELFF. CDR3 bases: TGTGCCAGCAGCTCTGGGCAGGGGATCTTTCCCGGGGAGCTGTTTTTT.

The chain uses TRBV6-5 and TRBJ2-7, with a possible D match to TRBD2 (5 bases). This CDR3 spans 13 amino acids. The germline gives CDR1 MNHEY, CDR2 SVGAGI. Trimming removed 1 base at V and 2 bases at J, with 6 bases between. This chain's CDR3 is CASSYFGAYEQYF. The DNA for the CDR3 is TGTGCCAGCAGTTACTTCGGGGCCTACGAGCAGTACTTC.

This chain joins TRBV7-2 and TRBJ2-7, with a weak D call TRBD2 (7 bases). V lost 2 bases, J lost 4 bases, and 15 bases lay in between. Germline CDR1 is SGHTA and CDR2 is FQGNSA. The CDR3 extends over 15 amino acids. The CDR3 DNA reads TGTGCCAGCAGCTTACATTGGGGGGGCAGTTACGAGCAGTACTTC. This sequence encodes CASSLHWGGSYEQYF.

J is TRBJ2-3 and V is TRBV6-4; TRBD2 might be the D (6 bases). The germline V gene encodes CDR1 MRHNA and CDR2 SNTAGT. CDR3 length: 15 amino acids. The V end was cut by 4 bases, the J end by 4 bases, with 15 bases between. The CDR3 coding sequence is TGTGCCAGCAGTGTCGGGAGTTACGAATCAGATACGCAGTATTTT. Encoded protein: CASSVGSYESDTQYF.

Here the CDR3 reads CASSRPGLAETGELFF. In DNA form, the CDR3 reads TGTGCCAGCAGCCGTCCCGGACTAGCGGAAACCGGGGAGCTGTTTTTT. The rearrangement joins TRBV5-4 to TRBJ2-2; 10 nucleotides agree with TRBD2. This CDR3 is built from 16 residues. Germline assignment: CDR1 SGHNT and CDR2 YYREEE (reference sequence). With V trimmed by 4 bases and J by 5 bases, 8 bases remained unmatched. The full variable domain, in which reference TRBV5-4 and TRBJ2-2 provide the parts outside the CDR3, is ETGVTQSPTHLIKTRGQQVTLRCSSQSGHNTVSWYQQALGQGPQFIFQYYREEENGRGNFPPRFSGLQFPNYSSELNVNALELDDSALYLCASSRPGLAETGELFFGEGSRLTVL.

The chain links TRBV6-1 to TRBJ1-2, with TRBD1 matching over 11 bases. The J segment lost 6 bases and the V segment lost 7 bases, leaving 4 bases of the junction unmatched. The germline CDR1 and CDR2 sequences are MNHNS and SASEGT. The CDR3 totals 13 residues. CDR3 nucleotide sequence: TGTGCCAGCAACGGACAGGGGGCGGATGGCTACACCTTC. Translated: CASNGQGADGYTF.

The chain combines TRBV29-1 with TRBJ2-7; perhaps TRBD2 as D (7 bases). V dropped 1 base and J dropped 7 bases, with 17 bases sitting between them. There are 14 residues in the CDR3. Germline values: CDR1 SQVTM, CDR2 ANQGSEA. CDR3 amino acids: CSVEVAGTQGEQYF. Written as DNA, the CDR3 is TGCAGCGTTGAAGTAGCGGGTACCCAGGGGGAGCAGTACTTC.

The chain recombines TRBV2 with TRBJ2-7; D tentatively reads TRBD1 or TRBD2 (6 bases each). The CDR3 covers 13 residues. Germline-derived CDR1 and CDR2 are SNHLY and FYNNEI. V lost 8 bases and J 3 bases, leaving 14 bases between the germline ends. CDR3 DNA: TGTGCCAGCGCGGGGACACTGGACTACGAGCAGTACTTC. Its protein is CASAGTLDYEQYF.

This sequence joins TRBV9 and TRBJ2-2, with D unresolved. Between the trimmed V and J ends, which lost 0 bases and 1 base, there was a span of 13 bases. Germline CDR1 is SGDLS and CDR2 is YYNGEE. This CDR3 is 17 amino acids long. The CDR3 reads CASSVDHAGLNTGELFF. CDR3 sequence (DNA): TGTGCCAGCAGCGTAGATCATGCTGGTTTGAACACCGGGGAGCTGTTTTTT. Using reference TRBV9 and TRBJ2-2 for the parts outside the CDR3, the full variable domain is DSGVTQTPKHLITATGQRVTLRCSPRSGDLSVYWYQQSLDQGLQFLIQYYNGEERAKGNILERFSAQQFPDLHSELNLSSLELGDSALYFCASSVDHAGLNTGELFFGEGSRLTVL.

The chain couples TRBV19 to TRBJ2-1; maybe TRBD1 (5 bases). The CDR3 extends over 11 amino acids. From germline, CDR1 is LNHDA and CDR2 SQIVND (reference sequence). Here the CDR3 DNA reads TGTGTCACCCAGGGATACAATGAGCAGTTCTTC. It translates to CVTQGYNEQFF. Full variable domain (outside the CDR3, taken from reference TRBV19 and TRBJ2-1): DGGITQSPKYLFRKEGQNVTLSCEQNLNHDAMYWYRQDPGQGLRLIYYSQIVNDFQKGDIAEGYSVSREKKESFPLTVTSAQKNPTAFYLCVTQGYNEQFFGPGTRLTVL.

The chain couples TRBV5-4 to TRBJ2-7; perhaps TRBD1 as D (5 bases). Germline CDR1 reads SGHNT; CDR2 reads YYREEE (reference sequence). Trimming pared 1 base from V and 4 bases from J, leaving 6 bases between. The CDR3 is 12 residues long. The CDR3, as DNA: TGTGCCAGCAGCTTGAGGGGATACGAGCAGTACTTC. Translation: CASSLRGYEQYF. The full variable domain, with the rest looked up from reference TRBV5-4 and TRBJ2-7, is ETGVTQSPTHLIKTRGQQVTLRCSSQSGHNTVSWYQQALGQGPQFIFQYYREEENGRGNFPPRFSGLQFPNYSSELNVNALELDDSALYLCASSLRGYEQYFGPGTRLTVT.

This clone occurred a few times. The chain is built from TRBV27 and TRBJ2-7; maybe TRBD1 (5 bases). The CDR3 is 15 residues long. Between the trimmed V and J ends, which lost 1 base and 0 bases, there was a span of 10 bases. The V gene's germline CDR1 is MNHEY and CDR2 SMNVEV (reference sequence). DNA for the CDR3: TGTGCCAGCAGTTTATTGGCAGGGTCCTCCTACGAGCAGTACTTC. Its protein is CASSLLAGSSYEQYF.

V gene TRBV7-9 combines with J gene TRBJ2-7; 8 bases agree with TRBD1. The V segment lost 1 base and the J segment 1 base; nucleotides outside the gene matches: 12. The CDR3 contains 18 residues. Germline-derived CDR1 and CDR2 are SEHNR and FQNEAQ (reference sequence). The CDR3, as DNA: TGTGCCAGCAGCTTAGGGACAGGGTTTCTAGGTTCGTCCTACGAGCAGTACTTC. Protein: CASSLGTGFLGSSYEQYF.